This paragraph reports one T cell receptor beta chain. Its antigen has not been determined. The junction shows a germline mismatch at one end, possibly a read error. The donors were healthy, HIV-negative adults who had no recently reported acute infections or vaccinations. Every donor was a Caucasian adult living in Nashville, Tennessee, USA. CD4+ T cells were enriched by magnetic negative selection, after which naive cells were positively selected on CD45RA and the negative fraction was taken as the memory subset. After blood collection by leukapheresis, PBMCs were isolated using Ficoll-Histopaque density gradient centrifugation and then cryopreserved in the vapor phase of liquid nitrogen. Analytical flow cytometry was used to check the purity and quantity of every magnetically sorted T cell population. Genomic DNA was isolated from each sorted fraction and quantified by UV absorbance on a Nanodrop 2000c.

Using the deep immunoSEQ assay, TCR CDR3 regions were amplified from genomic DNA by multiplex PCR. Extracted genomic DNA from each cell subset was spread evenly across all wells of several immunoSEQ 96-well plates, with each plate serving as a replicate. For sorted subsets, each replicate PCR was loaded with 200 ng genomic DNA, equivalent to roughly 30,000 T cell genomes. Purified libraries were measured with a Qubit 3.0 fluorometer, size-checked on a Bioanalyzer 2100, and measured again with the KAPA Library Quantification kit. A separate single-read 150-cycle Illumina NextSeq 550 flow cell was used to sequence each immunoSEQ 96-well plate. Regarding the original processing steps: Because only junctional sequences without quality scores were contained in the immunoSEQ output, filtering matching that applied to full-length reads could not be performed. Sequences were annotated with PyIR, a Python wrapper for IgBLAST v1.9, using IMGT germline references to assign V/J genes and CDR3. Reads were filtered out if the reads had weak V/J assignments (E-value above 1e-6), no CDR3, stop codons, out-of-frame junctions, or ambiguous translated residues. V3J clonotypes were defined by identical inferred V gene, J gene, and CDR3 amino acid sequence. Percentage overlap between repertoires was computed as shared unique clonotypes divided by the size of the smaller repertoire. Repertoire richness was assessed with RTK rarefaction, the Chao1 estimator, and Recon v2.1 estimates of unobserved clonotypes. OLGA was used to compute generation probabilities for all TCRbeta clonotypes that the gDNA method yielded from a handful of donors. Imported from immuneACCESS, the table was reduced by TCRdb to in-frame sequences with V and J called. These copies leave out some clones; in studies compared against another copy, an unresolved V gene accounts for under half, and the cause of the remainder is not known. D and trimming were read from the DNA, whereas the V and J calls and clone size are those reported in that table. The sample table shows roughly 650,000 clones, and more than 95% are seen once. 0.045% to 0.07% of the sample rests with the top ten.

These data originate in a study of shared clonotypes between healthy human individuals (dated by TCRdb to the early 2020s). Background for the entire study: The cohort included a few men and two women between 18 and 49 years of age. Libraries were prepared and TCR repertoires were sequenced by different laboratories using diverse techniques, in order to increase sequencing depth and limit assay-specific biases. For each donor, CD4 naive and CD4 memory were each given three plates, CD8 naive was given two plates, and CD8 memory was given one plate. Leukapheresis yielded between about 0.94 and 9.5 billion PBMCs per donor. Blood TCR repertoires of a handful of healthy adults were deeply sequenced to estimate repertoire size and the extent of clonotype sharing between individuals.

Study-wide conclusions, independent of this receptor: Pairwise subsampling indicated that sequencing depth was expected to affect the degree of clonotype sharing among donors. About 4.5% of naive CD4, 3% to 4% of naive CD8, roughly 2.5% of memory CD4, and around 0.42% of memory CD8 clonotypes were shared across several donors. Naive subsets generally had larger estimated clonotype richness than memory subsets. Incomplete sequencing was indicated by rarefaction of sorted-subset datasets, despite the large sequencing depth. Because the study included a small number of donors, the genetic and exposure-history diversity represented was limited. Clonotypes shared by all four sorted-subset donors showed higher generation probabilities than non-shared clonotypes. Sampling was restricted to blood, and TCR repertoires in tissues likely differ from the TCR repertoires found in blood.

Reading the germline V gene (reference sequence) gives CDR1 LNHDA and CDR2 SQIVND. From the cysteine up to the phenylalanine, the CDR3 has a length of 14 residues. Here the CDR3 DNA is all that survives: 42 bases in frame from base 1. The receptor comes from a woman in her 30s in good health. What was sequenced was naive CD4+ T cells sorted from blood. According to the study, the label for this sample's cell subset or site signals: CD45RA+ positively selected. The chain joins TRBV19 to TRBJ2-1; the junction holds 11 bases that match TRBD2. The CDR3 reads CASSIDGSGRGGLF. The nucleotides read TGTGCCAGTAGTATAGATGGTAGCGGGAGGGGGGGACTCTTC.